Each of the 30 T cell receptor beta chains below was sequenced from the same sample in a study of CD8 T cells in Susac syndrome. Random hexamers primed reverse transcription of about 0.45 to 1 ug RNA. TCRdb re-analysed the immunoSEQ multiplex PCR reads in MiXCR, keeping a single row per CDR3 protein. The profile shows 120,000 or so distinct CDR3 sequences, more than 90% of them singletons. Specimen: CD8+ T cells from PBMCs. The origin of the receptors is a human donor with Susac syndrome.

The chain couples TRBV18 to TRBJ2-3, with D unresolved. Germline lookup yields CDR1 KGHSH and CDR2 LQKENI. The germline V and J ends were trimmed by 3 bases and 5 bases, with 3 bases remaining between them. The CDR3 is 11 residues long. The CDR3: CASSPEDTQYF. For the CDR3, the DNA is TGTGCCAGCTCACCCGAAGATACGCAGTATTTT. Full variable domain (outside the CDR3, taken from reference TRBV18 and TRBJ2-3): NAGVMQNPRHLVRRRGQEARLRCSPMKGHSHVYWYRQLPEEGLKFMVYLQKENIIDESGMPKERFSAEFPKEGPSILRIQQVVRGDSAAYFCASSPEDTQYFGPGTRLTVL.

This chain uses TRBV30 with TRBJ1-4; no definite D call. The CDR3 spans 16 residues. V was pared by 2 bases and J by 0 bases, with 13 bases between. CDR1 and CDR2 (germline): GTSNPN, SVGIG (reference sequence). The CDR3 DNA reads TGTGCCTGGAGTCGAAGTCGGAATGCAACTAATGAAAAACTGTTTTTT. It yields the protein CAWSRSRNATNEKLFF.

The J gene is TRBJ2-7, the V gene TRBV25-1, with TRBD1 matching 7 bases. V lost 7 bases and J lost 6; bases outside the gene matches: 9. Germline CDR1 MGHDK, CDR2 SYGVNS. The CDR3 runs 13 residues. CDR3 residues: CASTRQGGLEQYF. DNA of the CDR3: TGTGCCAGCACCCGACAGGGCGGGCTCGAGCAGTACTTC.

A few counts support this clonotype. The chain recombines TRBV12-3 or TRBV12-4 with TRBJ2-7; tentative D call: TRBD1 (5 bases). V was clipped by 5 bases and J by 0 bases, with 8 bases between them. The CDR3 extends over 13 amino acids. DNA for the CDR3: TGTGCCAGCAGTCTGACAGTCTCCTACGAGCAGTACTTC. This encodes CASSLTVSYEQYF.

The rearrangement uses TRBV4-3 and TRBJ1-1; D not certain. Deletions cut 0 bases from V and 5 bases from J, with 10 bases between. The germline V gene has CDR1 LGHNA and CDR2 YSLEER. This CDR3 region has 14 residues. As DNA, the CDR3 is TGCGCCAGCAGCCAAGAACGCTGGGAAACTGAAGCTTTCTTT. Translation gives CASSQERWETEAFF.

The genes are TRBV4-3 and TRBJ1-1, with 8 bases identical to TRBD1. After removal of 0 bases from V and 0 bases from J, the junction contained 0 bases not matched to a gene. CDR1 is LGHNA, CDR2 YSLEER, per germline. This CDR3 is built from 15 residues. The CDR3 DNA reads TGCGCCAGCAGCCAAGAGGACAGGGTGAACACTGAAGCTTTCTTT. Amino acids: CASSQEDRVNTEAFF.

This clonotype was seen just once. This rearrangement joins TRBV30 to TRBJ2-7; the D gene is possibly TRBD1 (5 bases). V shed 3 bases and J shed 0 bases, with 9 bases lying between them. Germline assignment: CDR1 GTSNPN and CDR2 SVGIG (reference sequence). The CDR3 is 13 residues long. CDR3: CAWSIGASYEQYF. CDR3 bases: TGTGCCTGGAGCATAGGGGCCTCCTACGAGCAGTACTTC.

This chain uses TRBV9 with TRBJ2-3; TRBD2 matches 11 bases. CDR3 length equals 17 residues. V lost 3 bases to trimming and J lost 2 bases; unmatched junction nucleotides: 8. CDR1 and CDR2 (germline): SGDLS, YYNGEE. The CDR3 sequence is CASSDGTSGAPTDTQYF. The CDR3 DNA reads as TGTGCCAGCAGCGACGGGACTAGCGGAGCCCCCACAGATACGCAGTATTTT.

The V and J genes are TRBV11-2 and TRBJ2-7; the D is unclear. CDR1 and CDR2 from the germline V gene are SGHAT and FQNNGV. Trimming pared 5 bases from V and 3 bases from J, leaving 11 bases between. This CDR3 spans 13 amino acids. CDR3 in DNA: TGTGCCAGCAGCCCCGGATCTGACTACGAGCAGTACTTC. Its translation: CASSPGSDYEQYF.

The gene calls are TRBV7-9 and TRBJ2-5, with D possibly being TRBD2 (6 bases). Between the trimmed V and J ends, which lost 3 bases and 5 bases, there was a span of 19 bases. The CDR3 extends over 16 amino acids. Germline CDR1 reads SEHNR; CDR2 reads FQNEAQ (reference sequence). CDR3 in amino acids: CASSFPSRIRGETQYF. In DNA, the CDR3 is TGTGCCAGCAGCTTCCCTTCACGCATACGGGGGGAGACCCAGTACTTC.

The chain is built from TRBV4-1 and TRBJ1-1; unclear D gene. CDR3 length: 16 amino acids. V was clipped by 2 bases and J by 0 bases, with 13 bases between them. Germline lookup yields CDR1 MGHRA and CDR2 YSYEKL. This CDR3 reads CASSQFYLPMNTEAFF. The CDR3 coding sequence is TGCGCCAGCAGCCAATTTTATCTACCTATGAACACTGAAGCTTTCTTT.

The J gene is TRBJ2-3, the V gene TRBV14; D is undetermined. The CDR3 has 17 amino acids. Germline CDR1 is SGHDN and CDR2 is FVKESK. Trimming took 0 bases from V and 2 from J, leaving 15 bases between them. The CDR3, as DNA: TGTGCCAGCAGCCAAGATCTTGGGATTTCAGACACAGATACGCAGTATTTT. It codes for CASSQDLGISDTDTQYF.

This rearrangement joins TRBV19 to TRBJ2-2; D is uncertain. The CDR3 has 12 residues. V lost 5 bases and J 8 bases, leaving 9 bases between the germline ends. CDR1 and CDR2 (germline): LNHDA, SQIVND (reference sequence). The CDR3 DNA reads TGTGCCAGTAGTTTACCGTCGGGGGAGCTGTTTTTT. Protein: CASSLPSGELFF.

The rearrangement links TRBV7-9 to TRBJ1-5; tentatively, D is TRBD1 (5 bases). CDR3 length: 13 residues. The V and J ends lost 1 base and 5 bases respectively, with 6 bases between them. Per germline, CDR1 SEHNR and CDR2 FQNEAQ (reference sequence). The CDR3 spells CASSLGGYQPQHF. The CDR3 region has the DNA TGTGCCAGCAGCTTAGGGGGCTATCAGCCCCAGCATTTT.

The chain couples TRBV6-6 to TRBJ1-2; D unclear. V was shortened by 2 bases and J by 1 base, with 11 bases between the two germline ends. CDR1 and CDR2 from the germline V gene are MNHNY and SVGAGI (reference sequence). There are 15 residues in the CDR3. This chain's CDR3 is CASSYPHSINYGYTF. CDR3 sequence (DNA): TGTGCCAGCAGTTACCCGCACAGTATTAACTATGGCTACACCTTC.

The J gene is TRBJ2-3, the V gene TRBV25-1, with 9 bases lining up with TRBD1. Germline CDR1 reads MGHDK; CDR2 reads SYGVNS. The CDR3 has 12 residues. V shed 6 bases and J 7 bases; nucleotides not matched to a gene: 2. CDR3 amino acids: CASRQGAYTQYF. Written as DNA, the CDR3 is TGTGCCAGCAGACAGGGGGCCTATACGCAGTATTTT.

Here the CDR3 DNA reads TGTGCCAGCAGCTACATTCAGCCCCAGCATTTT. It encodes CASSYIQPQHF. The V and J genes are TRBV28 and TRBJ1-5; D remains ambiguous. The length of the CDR3 is 11 residues. The V gene lost 6 bases and the J gene lost 6 bases, with 6 bases spanning the gap. Germline assignment: CDR1 MDHEN and CDR2 SYDVKM.

The V and J genes are TRBV7-9 and TRBJ2-4; 12 nucleotides agree with TRBD2. Germline assignment: CDR1 SEHNR and CDR2 FQNEAQ (reference sequence). The ends lost 5 bases at V and 2 bases at J; junction bases unmatched: 7. CDR3 size: 17 residues. As DNA, the CDR3 is TGTGCCAGCAGCAGACGACTAGCGGGAGATCCCAAAAACATTCAGTACTTC. Protein product: CASSRRLAGDPKNIQYF.

V and J are TRBV13 and TRBJ2-1, with D perhaps being TRBD1 or TRBD2 (7 bases each). Germline V lookup: CDR1 PRHDT, CDR2 FYEKMQ (reference sequence). Between the trimmed V and J ends, which lost 5 bases and 4 bases, there was a span of 15 bases. This CDR3 contains 15 residues. The CDR3 DNA sequence: TGTGCCAGCAGCCAGGGGGGGATAGGGTACAATGAGCAGTTCTTC. Protein product: CASSQGGIGYNEQFF. The full variable domain, its missing parts supplied by reference TRBV13 and TRBJ2-1, is AAGVIQSPRHLIKEKRETATLKCYPIPRHDTVYWYQQGPGQDPQFLISFYEKMQSDKGSIPDRFSAQQFSDYHSELNMSSLELGDSALYFCASSQGGIGYNEQFFGPGTRLTVL.

The chain couples TRBV7-3 to TRBJ2-3; D unclear. Germline-derived CDR1 and CDR2 are SGHTA and FQGTGA. The V gene lost 5 bases and the J gene lost 2 bases, with 11 bases spanning the gap. CDR3 size: 14 residues. CDR3 nucleotides: TGTGCCAGCAGCCCCCCCGGGCCCACAGATACGCAGTATTTT. The encoded protein is CASSPPGPTDTQYF.

The chain uses TRBV25-1 and TRBJ2-3; TRBD2 matches 9 bases. V trimming: 2 bases; J trimming: 0 bases; junction bases outside the gene matches: 0. Germline CDR1 and CDR2: MGHDK and SYGVNS. The CDR3 length is 15 residues. The CDR3 protein is CASSEAGGSTDTQYF. CDR3 sequence (DNA): TGTGCCAGCAGTGAAGCGGGAGGGAGCACAGATACGCAGTATTTT.

This chain links TRBV30 with TRBJ2-7; 7 bases are a match to TRBD2. Germline CDR1 reads GTSNPN; CDR2 reads SVGIG (reference sequence). After removal of 2 bases from V and 3 bases from J, the junction contained 10 bases not matched to a gene. This CDR3 has 15 residues. This CDR3 reads CAWSIDGASGYEQYF. DNA of the CDR3: TGTGCCTGGAGTATCGACGGGGCTAGCGGCTACGAGCAGTACTTC.

This sequence joins TRBV4-3 and TRBJ2-7; D is ambiguous. Germline CDR1 is LGHNA and CDR2 is YSLEER. This CDR3 is built from 16 residues. Trimming took off 0 bases at V and 3 bases at J, with 15 bases between the two ends. The CDR3 region is CASSQDPGQVLYEQYF. CDR3 in DNA: TGCGCCAGCAGCCAAGATCCCGGGCAGGTACTCTACGAGCAGTACTTC.

The chain employs TRBV18 and TRBJ2-1; no firm D call. The CDR3 is made up of 14 amino acids. Trimming shortened V by 1 base and J by 5 bases, and 9 bases separated the two germline ends. Germline V CDR1 and CDR2: KGHSH, LQKENI. The CDR3 is CASSPLVTNNEQFF. In DNA, the CDR3 is TGTGCCAGCTCACCACTAGTTACCAACAATGAGCAGTTCTTC.

J is TRBJ2-2 and V is TRBV28; D is perhaps TRBD1 or TRBD2 (6 bases each). V lost 7 bases and J lost 3, with 18 bases in between. Per the germline V gene, CDR1 is MDHEN and CDR2 is SYDVKM. The CDR3 length is 16 residues. CDR3 DNA: TGTGCCAGCATTCCGGGTGGGGGGCTATACACCGGGGAGCTGTTTTTT. It encodes CASIPGGGLYTGELFF.

This rearrangement joins TRBV25-1 to TRBJ2-3; 10 nucleotides match TRBD1. V shed 3 bases and J 2 bases; nucleotides not matched to a gene: 2. The CDR3 consists of 15 residues. Germline CDR1 reads MGHDK; CDR2 reads SYGVNS. The CDR3 bases are TGTGCCAGCAGTGAGGGACAGGGGCACACAGATACGCAGTATTTT. It is translated as CASSEGQGHTDTQYF.

V gene TRBV12-3 or TRBV12-4 combines with J gene TRBJ2-4, with D tentatively TRBD1 or TRBD2 (5 bases each). V was shortened by 5 bases and J by 1 base, with 12 bases between the two germline ends. This CDR3 is 15 amino acids long. This CDR3 is CASSPPGTAKNIQYF. CDR3 nucleotides: TGTGCCAGCAGTCCTCCCGGGACGGCCAAAAACATTCAGTACTTC.

The chain links TRBV6-5 to TRBJ2-4, with D unclear. V gave up 6 bases and J gave up 3 bases, with 9 bases separating them. Germline V CDR1 and CDR2: MNHEY, SVGAGI. The CDR3 runs to 13 residues. The CDR3 reads CASSGRGKNIQYF. The CDR3 DNA follows: TGTGCCAGCAGCGGCCGTGGCAAAAACATTCAGTACTTC.

The chain employs TRBV12-3 or TRBV12-4 and TRBJ2-1, with TRBD2 matching over 9 bases. This CDR3 is built from 15 residues. Losses at the gene ends were 5 bases for V and 4 bases for J; bases not matched to a gene: 6. CDR3 bases: TGTGCCAGCAGTCCGAAGACTAGCGGATACAATGAGCAGTTCTTC. Its translation is CASSPKTSGYNEQFF.

The rearrangement uses TRBV24-1 and TRBJ2-3; D not resolved. V shed 4 bases and J shed 10 bases, with 14 bases lying between them. The germline CDR1 and CDR2 sequences are KGHDR and SFDVKD. This CDR3 region has 13 residues. DNA for the CDR3: TGTGCCACCAGTGACGGTCCCTTTTCAGCGCAGTATTTT. Translating it yields CATSDGPFSAQYF.